This entry concerns a single T cell receptor (beta chain). Its antigen is as yet unknown. The sample comes from a study of early stage breast cancer tumors. The wider study: Of around 16 invasive breast tumors, around 13 were hormone receptor-positive, HER2-negative. The ER+/PR+/HER2- tumors included 7 to 9 ductal and a handful of lobular carcinomas. Whole-study findings and limits: Tumor and normal breast were distinguished via blood comparison in most of the 16 patients.

Each sample had two DNA replicates, 0.5 to 0.65 ug blood or about 1.4 ug tissue. Some clones are missing from TCRdb's copy, which holds only in-frame ones; the method was immunoSEQ multiplex PCR. The sample yields about 70,000 clones, 80% seen once. This CDR3 is built from 13 residues. The V gene end was trimmed by 6 bases and the J gene end by 7 bases; junction bases not matched to a gene: 9. Germline CDR1 is SQVTM and CDR2 is ANQGSEA. The specimen sequenced was blood. The chain recombines TRBV29-1 with TRBJ2-1; 7 bases align to TRBD1. The source of this sequence is a person aged 35 to 50 with breast cancer. DNA of the CDR3: TGCAGCGTCCGATCCGGGACAGAGAATGAGCAGTTCTTC. It specifies CSVRSGTENEQFF.